Shown below are 13 T cell receptor beta chains from a single sample sequenced in a study of cytomegalovirus exposure and HLA in healthy donors. PCR involved 60 Vbeta and 13 Jbeta primers. TCRdb keeps only in-frame clones here, not all; method: immunoSEQ multiplex PCR. Of 85,000 to 120,000 clones in the sample, roughly 75% were seen once. What was sequenced was PBMCs. The origin of the receptors is a man aged 40-49 years in good health and CMV-seronegative.

The rearrangement uses TRBV7-9 and TRBJ2-1, with 9 bases matching TRBD2. CDR3 size: 16 residues. Germline V lookup: CDR1 SEHNR, CDR2 FQNEAQ (reference sequence). V trimming: 4 bases; J trimming: 3 bases; junction bases outside the gene matches: 7. The CDR3 DNA is TGTGCCAGCAGCTCCTTCGCGGGGGGGCTCTACAATGAGCAGTTCTTC. Its translation is CASSSFAGGLYNEQFF.

This sequence joins TRBV19 and TRBJ2-2, with 8 bases fitting TRBD1. This CDR3 has 17 amino acids. Germline V gene lookup returns CDR1 LNHDA and CDR2 SQIVND (reference sequence). The V segment lost 7 bases and the J segment 2 bases; nucleotides outside the gene matches: 12. The CDR3 loop reads CASTVLGGQGNTGELFF. In DNA, the CDR3 is TGTGCCAGTACCGTCTTAGGAGGACAGGGTAACACCGGGGAGCTGTTTTTT.

V gene TRBV19 combines with J gene TRBJ1-4, with D maybe TRBD1 (6 bases). The V and J ends lost 9 bases and 6 bases respectively, with 14 bases between them. The CDR3 extends over 13 amino acids. Germline V gene sequence: CDR1 LNHDA, CDR2 SQIVND (reference sequence). As DNA, the CDR3 is TGTGCCAGCCGGCAACAGGGTGATGAAAAACTGTTTTTT. It translates to CASRQQGDEKLFF.

The chain carries TRBV5-1 and TRBJ1-2; possible D gene TRBD1, 6 bases. This CDR3 is built from 12 residues. In germline, CDR1 is SGHRS, CDR2 YFSETQ. V shed 3 bases and J shed 7 bases, with 10 bases lying between them. DNA of the CDR3: TGCGCCAGCAGCTCACAGGGAATTGGCTACACCTTC. It specifies CASSSQGIGYTF.

This clone was observed a single time. The chain carries TRBV19 and TRBJ1-2, with D possibly TRBD1 on 5 matching bases. Per the germline V gene, CDR1 is LNHDA and CDR2 is SQIVND (reference sequence). The V gene lost 5 bases and the J gene lost 7 bases, with 14 bases spanning the gap. The CDR3 sequence is 13 residues long. CDR3 sequence reads: CASSGPGRGGYTF. As DNA, the CDR3 is TGTGCCAGTAGTGGCCCAGGGCGGGGTGGCTACACCTTC.

V usage is TRBV9 and J usage is TRBJ2-1; tentatively, D is TRBD2 (5 bases). In germline, CDR1 is SGDLS, CDR2 YYNGEE. Trimming stripped 4 bases from V and 6 bases from J, with 14 bases between. The length of the CDR3 is 14 residues. CDR3 region: CASSPNDYFNEQFF. In DNA form, the CDR3 reads TGTGCCAGCAGCCCTAATGACTACTTCAATGAGCAGTTCTTC.

The genes are TRBV6-5 and TRBJ1-5; possible D gene TRBD1, 5 bases. Germline loops: CDR1 MNHEY, CDR2 SVGAGI. V was trimmed by 6 bases and J by 4 bases, leaving 16 bases between them. The CDR3 contains 15 residues. CDR3 loop: CASSPLSGGNQPQHF. CDR3 nucleotides: TGTGCCAGCAGCCCTCTGAGCGGGGGAAATCAGCCCCAGCATTTT.

DNA for the CDR3: TGTGCCAGCAGAGGCCTTTCAGGGGTCCCAGATACGCAGTATTTT. Translated: CASRGLSGVPDTQYF. This chain joins TRBV6-5 and TRBJ2-3; maybe TRBD1 (6 bases). The CDR3 is 15 amino acids. The V gene lost 6 bases and the J gene lost 4 bases, with 17 bases spanning the gap. Per the germline V gene, CDR1 is MNHEY and CDR2 is SVGAGI.

This clone has only a few counts. The chain uses TRBV5-1 and TRBJ2-5; 10 positions agree with TRBD1. CDR1 and CDR2 from the germline V gene are SGHRS and YFSETQ. This CDR3 has 16 amino acids. J gave up 3 bases and V 1 base, and 6 bases lay outside the gene matches. The CDR3 nucleotides are TGCGCCAGCAGCTTGCTCCCGGGACAGGGGAAAGAGACCCAGTACTTC. Amino acids: CASSLLPGQGKETQYF.

The V and J genes are TRBV7-9 and TRBJ2-7, with D unresolved. V was pared by 3 bases and J by 1 base, with 7 bases between. The CDR3 spans 13 residues. Per the germline V gene, CDR1 is SEHNR and CDR2 is FQNEAQ (reference sequence). CDR3 coding DNA: TGTGCCAGCAGCTTGGCCAAATCCTACGAGCAGTACTTC. Translating it yields CASSLAKSYEQYF.

This clone was detected only once. V usage is TRBV6-5 and J usage is TRBJ1-5; D is perhaps TRBD1 (6 bases). Germline assignment: CDR1 MNHEY and CDR2 SVGAGI. V was trimmed by 6 bases and J by 6 bases, leaving 15 bases between them. CDR3 size: 14 residues. DNA for the CDR3: TGTGCCAGCAGCAGCGACAGGTTCAGTCAGCCCCAGCATTTT. Amino acid sequence: CASSSDRFSQPQHF.

The V and J genes are TRBV27 and TRBJ2-1; 7 nucleotides match TRBD2. This CDR3 region has 16 residues. J lost 0 bases, V lost 8 bases, and 10 bases had no gene match. Germline values: CDR1 MNHEY, CDR2 SMNVEV (reference sequence). Here the CDR3 reads CASLSSGFSSYNEQFF. The CDR3 region has the DNA TGTGCCAGCCTATCTAGCGGCTTCAGCTCCTACAATGAGCAGTTCTTC.

This chain connects TRBV27 to TRBJ2-5, with 8 bases matching TRBD2. The junction had 10 bases not matched to a gene; V was cut back by 11 bases and J by 5 bases. The CDR3 has 13 residues. Germline V gives CDR1 MNHEY, CDR2 SMNVEV (reference sequence). This chain's CDR3 is CARPGGPRETQYF. The CDR3 region has the DNA TGTGCCCGACCGGGGGGGCCGAGGGAGACCCAGTACTTC.